The clone carrying this T cell receptor beta chain was recorded a few times. Antigen specificity is unknown. The sorted Tregs were CD4+CD25+CD127-/low cells. Overall study results and limits: The TCR gene usage of tumor memory CD4+ T cells clustered together with blood and lymph node memory CD4+ cells and with lymph node naive CD4+ cells.

Constant-region reverse primers amplified full-length variable regions, followed by semi-nested Nested Universal Primer A PCR. In TCRdb, the 5' RACE reads were re-called with MiXCR into one record per CDR3 protein. There are over 45,000 distinct CDR3 sequences in the sample; about 26% occur only once, and roughly 2.3% lies in the top ten. Sequenced input: tumor-infiltrating Tregs sorted from the breast tumor. The TCR was taken from a female donor with breast cancer.

Written as DNA, the CDR3 is TGCGCCAGTCGAAGGGTCGGACTGAACACTGAAGCTTTCTTT. This encodes CASRRVGLNTEAFF. The chain joins TRBV5-1 to TRBJ1-1; D is unclear. Trimming stripped 8 bases from V and 0 bases from J, with 14 bases between. The CDR3 has 14 amino acids. Germline values: CDR1 SGHRS, CDR2 YFSETQ.